This T cell receptor beta chain originates from a study of blood T cell repertoires in COVID-19. Study information: The United States, Italy and Spain were the sources of the acute and convalescent COVID-19 samples.

Symptom resolution, clearance, or two negative PCRs marked donors in Cohort 3 as recovered. V lost 4 bases to trimming and J lost 0 bases, with 4 bases between them. This CDR3 has 14 residues. Germline V gives CDR1 KGHSH, CDR2 LQKENI. Per the study methods: Amplification from reference gene primers served as the basis for estimated nucleated cell counts. Profiling relied on immunoSEQ multiplex PCR, and the TCRdb table lists in-frame clones only, not all of them. The D gene and trimming were derived from the DNA, and the V and J assignments and clone size from that table. The table has 250,000 to 300,000 clones, around nine tenths seen once; the top ten hold 1.1%.

The sample was PBMCs or T cells enriched from blood (not recorded which). The chain recombines TRBV18 with TRBJ2-6; D remains ambiguous. This clonotype originated in a young woman who had recovered from COVID-19. This CDR3 reads CASSLSSGANVLTF. As DNA, the CDR3 is TGTGCCAGCTCACTTAGCTCTGGGGCCAACGTCCTGACTTTC.